The clone carrying this T cell receptor beta chain was recorded at least ten times. The data derive from a study of metastatic and nonmetastatic thyroid tumors. No treatment of any kind had been given to any patient before thyroid surgery. TCRdb re-called clones from the PCR reads using MiXCR. In the table there are 65,000 to 70,000 clones, around 14% of which are singletons. This TCR came from a male donor with papillary thyroid cancer or a benign thyroid nodule (not recorded which). Some clones in this sample may be carry-over from other donors' samples. The sequenced sample consisted of blood.

For the CDR3, the DNA is TGTGCCAGCAGTTCGGGAGTGGGTTATGAGCAGTTCTTC. Protein: CASSSGVGYEQFF. The chain employs TRBV9 and TRBJ2-1; TRBD2 is a possible D gene (6 bases). The CDR3 runs 13 residues. The V end lost 5 bases, the J end lost 8 bases, and 14 bases lay between the germline ends. Germline V CDR1 and CDR2: SGDLS, YYNGEE.